The rows below give T cell receptor beta chains drawn from one sample of a study of identical twins. Each CDR3 protein gets one entry after TCRdb re-called the 5' RACE reads with MiXCR. This sample carries approximately 600,000 distinct CDR3 sequences, under 8.5% of them seen once, and the ten largest clones take 1.6%. This sample also appeared in a second study, on yellow fever vaccine responses in identical twins.

Sequenced material: PBMCs. These receptors were collected from a woman younger than 35 in good health. The CDR3 runs from the conserved cysteine through the conserved F or W. The D gene is left open where the match is weak. The size of a clone is reported for some rows only, either as once, few or many, or as a class for expanded clones.

v_call,cdr3_length,j_call,clone_size,d_call,cdr3_aa,cdr3_nt
TRBV24-1,17,TRBJ2-3,many,NA,CATSAEWGHLSTDTQYF,TGTGCCACCAGTGCGGAGTGGGGACACCTGTCCACAGATACGCAGTATTTT
TRBV7-2,14,TRBJ2-1,few,TRBD1,CASRPPGQGNEQFF,TGTGCCAGCAGACCTCCGGGACAGGGGAATGAGCAGTTCTTC
TRBV2,15,TRBJ2-5,NA,NA,CASSEEQGSQETQYF,TGTGCCAGCAGTGAAGAACAGGGAAGCCAAGAGACCCAGTACTTC
TRBV11-1,18,TRBJ2-1,NA,NA,CASSTSLLTGQSLNEQFF,TGTGCCAGCAGCACAAGTCTCTTGACGGGACAAAGCCTCAATGAGCAGTTCTTC
TRBV6-5,16,TRBJ2-5,NA,NA,CASSYSPGGGFETQYF,TGTGCCAGCAGTTACTCCCCGGGAGGGGGCTTTGAGACCCAGTACTTC
TRBV25-1,14,TRBJ1-1,few,TRBD1,CASSFWGTDTEAFF,TGTGCCAGCAGTTTTTGGGGGACAGACACTGAAGCTTTCTTT
TRBV27,10,TRBJ2-2,few,NA,CARGLGELFF,TGTGCCAGGGGGCTGGGGGAGCTGTTTTTT
TRBV7-6,16,TRBJ2-1,NA,TRBD2,CASSLAGGRGYNEQFF,TGTGCCAGCAGCTTAGCGGGCGGGAGGGGATACAATGAGCAGTTCTTC
TRBV12-3/TRBV12-4,16,TRBJ2-2,NA,TRBD2,CASSRGGSGRTGELFF,TGTGCCAGCAGCCGGGGGGGTAGCGGGAGGACCGGGGAGCTGTTTTTT
TRBV12-3/TRBV12-4,14,TRBJ1-5,NA,NA,CAGESRYSNQPQHF,TGTGCCGGCGAGAGTCGGTATAGCAATCAGCCCCAGCATTTT
TRBV2,15,TRBJ2-2,few,TRBD2,CASNPAAGGPGELFF,TGTGCCAGCAATCCTGCGGCGGGGGGCCCCGGGGAGCTGTTTTTT
TRBV5-1,16,TRBJ2-2,NA,TRBD1,CASSFGRDRGTGELFF,TGCGCCAGCAGCTTTGGCCGGGACAGGGGAACCGGGGAGCTGTTTTTT
TRBV10-3,13,TRBJ1-1,many,NA,CAITRSENTEAFF,TGTGCCATCACCAGATCGGAGAACACTGAAGCTTTCTTT
TRBV20-1,16,TRBJ2-3,NA,NA,CSARGGSGWMTDTQYF,TGCAGTGCTAGAGGAGGGAGCGGGTGGATGACAGATACGCAGTATTTT
TRBV10-2,17,TRBJ2-2,NA,NA,CASSDPGFLGPAGELFF,TGCGCCAGCAGTGACCCGGGATTCCTTGGTCCTGCCGGGGAGCTGTTTTTT
TRBV24-1,13,TRBJ1-2,many,NA,CATSDLRSEGYTF,TGTGCCACCAGTGATTTGCGTAGCGAGGGCTACACCTTC
TRBV24-1,11,TRBJ1-2,NA,NA,CATSDGRGYTF,TGTGCCACCAGTGATGGGCGCGGCTACACCTTC
TRBV11-2,15,TRBJ2-1,few,TRBD2,CASSLADSGRLEQFF,TGTGCCAGCAGCTTAGCGGATAGCGGGAGGTTAGAGCAGTTCTTC
TRBV4-1,15,TRBJ1-2,few,NA,CASSQDVRGSYGYTF,TGCGCCAGCAGCCAAGATGTCAGGGGTAGCTATGGCTACACCTTC
TRBV21-1,14,TRBJ1-2,NA,NA,CASSCPPGHYGYTF,TGTGCCAGCAGCTGTCCGCCCGGCCACTATGGCTACACCTTC
TRBV29-1,17,TRBJ2-5,NA,TRBD1,CSVETERDRGYQETQYF,TGCAGCGTTGAAACCGAAAGGGACAGGGGATACCAAGAGACCCAGTACTTC
TRBV13,14,TRBJ1-1,few,NA,CASSLVQGHTEAFF,TGTGCCAGCAGCTTAGTACAGGGACACACTGAAGCTTTCTTT
TRBV12-3/TRBV12-4,13,TRBJ2-5,many,NA,CASSYRGGETQYF,TGTGCCAGCAGTTATAGAGGGGGAGAGACCCAGTACTTC
TRBV10-2,18,TRBJ2-3,many,NA,CASSGLMGGRSSTDTQYF,TGCGCCAGCAGTGGTCTTATGGGGGGCAGATCTAGCACAGATACGCAGTATTTT
TRBV5-1,12,TRBJ2-3,many,TRBD2,CARTSGRDTQYF,TGCGCCAGGACTAGCGGGAGGGATACGCAGTATTTT
TRBV18,15,TRBJ2-1,NA,TRBD2,CASSPAGLAGNEQFF,TGTGCCAGCTCACCAGCGGGACTAGCGGGAAATGAGCAGTTCTTC
TRBV20-1,14,TRBJ1-1,many,NA,CSARVDRRNTEAFF,TGCAGTGCTAGAGTTGACAGGAGGAACACTGAAGCTTTCTTT
TRBV2,15,TRBJ2-2,many,NA,CASNSGLVLTGELFF,TGTGCCAGCAACTCGGGACTGGTCCTCACCGGGGAGCTGTTTTTT
TRBV5-1,12,TRBJ2-5,many,NA,CASKEGGETQYF,TGCGCCAGCAAGGAGGGTGGAGAGACCCAGTACTTC